A selection of T cell receptor beta chains follows, all from one sample in a study of blood T cell repertoires in COVID-19. The repertoire was sequenced with immunoSEQ multiplex PCR; TCRdb's copy has only in-frame clones and lacks some. The sample has about 45,000 clones, more than 75% seen once; the top ten hold 19%. Source material: peripheral blood. These receptors were obtained from a man between 65 and 79 years old with active COVID-19. CDR3s include the opening cysteine and the closing phenylalanine or tryptophan. The D gene is left open where the match is weak. Only part of the rows carry a size: once, few, many, or a class if the clone is expanded.

abundance	v_gene	j_gene	d_gene	CDR3nt	CDR3aa
NA	TRBV24-1	TRBJ2-5	NA	TGTGCCACCAGTGATCCCGGACAGATTCAAGAGACCCAGTACTTC	CATSDPGQIQETQYF
NA	TRBV3-1/TRBV3-2	TRBJ1-1	NA	TGTGCCAGCAGCCAAGTAATTGGGCAATATTTTGGCACTGAAGCTTTCTTT	CASSQVIGQYFGTEAFF
once	TRBV23-1	TRBJ2-5	NA	TGCGCCAGCAGTGAATGGGAGCCCCCGGAGGGGGAGACCCAGTACTTC	CASSEWEPPEGETQYF
NA	TRBV18	TRBJ1-1	NA	TGTGCCAGCTCACCCGACTCTGCAATGAACACTGAAGCTTTCTTT	CASSPDSAMNTEAFF
few	TRBV20-1	TRBJ1-6	NA	TGCAGTGCTAGTGAGGGGCCCTTAAATTCACCCCTCCACTTT	CSASEGPLNSPLHF
NA	TRBV7-8	TRBJ2-1	TRBD2	TGTGCCAGCAGCTTAAGGGAGGGGACTAGCGGGAGTAGGGACAATGAGCAGTTCTTC	CASSLREGTSGSRDNEQFF
NA	TRBV7-2	TRBJ1-5	TRBD1	TGTGCCAGCGGGGGGACAGTCCGCAATCAGCCCCAGCATTTT	CASGGTVRNQPQHF
NA	TRBV5-1	TRBJ1-1	NA	TGCGCCAGCAGCCACCAGAGGGGGGGGAACACTGAAGCTTTCTTT	CASSHQRGGNTEAFF
NA	TRBV5-1	TRBJ1-2	TRBD1	TGCGCCAGCAGCTTGGTGGAGGGGGCTGGGGGCTACACCTTC	CASSLVEGAGGYTF
few	TRBV28	TRBJ1-5	TRBD1	TGTGCCAGCAGTTTAGGACAGGGCAGGCAGCCCCAGCATTTT	CASSLGQGRQPQHF
NA	TRBV25-1	TRBJ2-2	NA	TGTGCCAGCAGTGAATACTTAGCGGCGAACACCGGGGAGCTGTTTTTT	CASSEYLAANTGELFF
NA	TRBV7-9	TRBJ2-5	NA	TGTGCCAGCAGCTTAACCCCAGGGAGGTTAGACTTC	CASSLTPGRLDF
NA	TRBV19	TRBJ2-7	TRBD2	TGTGCCAGTAGTATTCGGCAGGGAGGGTACGAGCAGTACTTC	CASSIRQGGYEQYF
few	TRBV6-5	TRBJ1-4	TRBD1	TGTGCCAGCAAGGGACAGGGGGCGTTTGAAAAACTGTTTTTT	CASKGQGAFEKLFF
once	TRBV29-1	TRBJ2-3	NA	TGCAGCGTTGAAGAAAGAAGGGGTACGCAGTATTTT	CSVEERRGTQYF
NA	TRBV5-1	TRBJ1-2	TRBD1	TGCGCCAGCGGCGGGACAGGGAATAACTATGGCTACACCTTC	CASGGTGNNYGYTF
NA	TRBV21-1	TRBJ1-5	NA	TGTGCCAGCAGCCCCCGCCAATGCCTTCGGGGCAATCAGCCCCAGCATTTT	CASSPRQCLRGNQPQHF
NA	TRBV24-1	TRBJ1-2	NA	TGTGCCTCCAGCCGGGGACTTAACTATGGCTACACCTTC	CASSRGLNYGYTF
NA	TRBV13	TRBJ1-3	NA	TGTGCCAGCAGCTCGAAACGGTGGCAGGGGACTGGAAACACCATATATTTT	CASSSKRWQGTGNTIYF
once	TRBV12-3/TRBV12-4	TRBJ2-4	NA	TGTGCCAGCAGTTCCGGGGGAGGGGGTTTTCAGTACTTC	CASSSGGGGFQYF
NA	TRBV5-1	TRBJ2-5	TRBD2	TGCGCCAGCAGCTTGGCACTAGCGGATGAAGAGACCCAGTACTTC	CASSLALADEETQYF
NA	TRBV5-1	TRBJ2-6	TRBD1	TGCGCCAGCAGCTCTGCTCCCGGGACAGGACCTCTCTGGGCCAACGTCCTGACTTTC	CASSSAPGTGPLWANVLTF
NA	TRBV27	TRBJ1-1	NA	TGTGCCAGCAGTTCGCCGACAGCGAACACTGAAGCTTTCTTT	CASSSPTANTEAFF
NA	TRBV27	TRBJ1-5	TRBD1	TGTGCCAGCAGTTCGACAGGGTTAGGCCAGCCCCAGCATTTT	CASSSTGLGQPQHF
once	TRBV28	TRBJ1-6	NA	TGTGCCAGCAGCCCCGTTAGACTAAATTCACCCCTCCACTTT	CASSPVRLNSPLHF
NA	TRBV10-3	TRBJ2-7	TRBD1	TGTGCCATCAGTGAGAATACAGGGGGTGACGAGCAGTACTTC	CAISENTGGDEQYF
NA	TRBV7-2	TRBJ2-3	NA	TGTGCCAGCAGCTTAGCGAGGACAGATACGCAGTATTTT	CASSLARTDTQYF
NA	TRBV27	TRBJ2-7	TRBD2	TGTGCCAGCCGTAGACTAGCGGACGAGTACGAGCAGTACTTC	CASRRLADEYEQYF
NA	TRBV5-1	TRBJ2-7	TRBD2	TGCGCCAGCAGCTTCACTTCCGCGGGAGTTATCAAGCAGTACTTC	CASSFTSAGVIKQYF
NA	TRBV29-1	TRBJ2-1	TRBD2	TGCAGCGTTGAGGGGAGGACTAGTACCTACAATGAGCAGTTCTTC	CSVEGRTSTYNEQFF
NA	TRBV11-2	TRBJ1-2	NA	TGTGCCAGCGAAGGTTGGAGGAAAGGCGGCTACACCTTC	CASEGWRKGGYTF
NA	TRBV20-1	TRBJ1-5	NA	TGCAGTGCTAGTCGTCAGGGGATCGATCAGCCCCAGCATTTT	CSASRQGIDQPQHF
NA	TRBV5-1	TRBJ2-1	TRBD1	TGCGCCAGCAGACTGGGGACAGACGGTGAGCAGTTCTTC	CASRLGTDGEQFF
NA	TRBV25-1	TRBJ2-7	TRBD2	TGTGCCAGCAGTGACTGGCTAGCGGGAGAAGTTATGAAGCAGTACTTC	CASSDWLAGEVMKQYF
NA	TRBV30	TRBJ2-5	TRBD2	TGTGCCTGGAGTAAAGGGACTAGCAAAAAGACCCAGTACTTC	CAWSKGTSKKTQYF
NA	TRBV29-1	TRBJ2-3	TRBD2	TGCAGCGTTGACGGGGGGGATGGGGATACGCAGTATTTT	CSVDGGDGDTQYF
NA	TRBV5-6	TRBJ2-7	TRBD1	TGTGCCAGCAGCTCTGGGACAGGGGTCCTCTACGAGCAGTACTTC	CASSSGTGVLYEQYF
once	TRBV24-1	TRBJ2-3	TRBD1	TGTGCCACCAGTGACCCGACAGGGAAGTCGGGGAGAGACACAGATACGCAGTATTTT	CATSDPTGKSGRDTDTQYF
NA	TRBV15	TRBJ2-2	TRBD2	TGTGCCACCAGCAGAAATAGAGCGGGAGTCGTCACCGGGGAGCTGTTTTTT	CATSRNRAGVVTGELFF
NA	TRBV14	TRBJ2-1	TRBD1	TGTGCCAGCAGCCAGTGGACAGGGGTAAACAATGAGCAGTTCTTC	CASSQWTGVNNEQFF
NA	TRBV28	TRBJ2-7	NA	TGTGCCAGCAGTAAACGCCGGGGGTCAATGTACGAGCAGTACTTC	CASSKRRGSMYEQYF
few	TRBV11-3	TRBJ2-7	NA	TGTGCCAGCAGCGCGACCTCGGACAGCACGAGCCGGCAGTACTTC	CASSATSDSTSRQYF
NA	TRBV2	TRBJ1-6	NA	TGTGCCAGCAGTTCTGACAGGCCCTATATTAGTTCACCCCTCCACTTT	CASSSDRPYISSPLHF
NA	TRBV4-3	TRBJ2-2	TRBD2	TGCGCCAGCAGCCAAGTTAGCGGGGGGCACCGGGAGCTGTTTTTT	CASSQVSGGHRELFF
NA	TRBV5-1	TRBJ2-1	TRBD2	TGCGCCAGCAGCTTGGATAGTAGCGGGGGAAATTACAATGAGCAGTTCTTC	CASSLDSSGGNYNEQFF
NA	TRBV5-6	TRBJ2-3	NA	TGTGCCAGCGGCGGAGATACGCAGTATTTT	CASGGDTQYF
NA	TRBV6-6	TRBJ1-5	TRBD1	TGTGCCAGCAGCGCGACAGGGGTTTATACTCAGCCCCAGCATTTT	CASSATGVYTQPQHF
NA	TRBV24-1	TRBJ2-1	TRBD2	TGTGCCACCAGTGATCGGACTAGCCGTGCCAATGAGCAGTTCTTC	CATSDRTSRANEQFF
NA	TRBV7-2	TRBJ2-7	NA	TGTGCCAGCAGCTTATCGTACAGGGGCGCGGGAGGCCCCATGGGCGAGCAGTACTTC	CASSLSYRGAGGPMGEQYF